Below are 7 T cell receptor beta chains sequenced from a single sample in a study of CD8 T cells in ankylosing spondylitis. Study conclusions and caveats: Blood from ankylosing spondylitis patients appeared to carry a characteristic roughly 8-variant TCR beta motif.

These receptors' targets are unknown. TCRdb re-derived calls from the 5' RACE reads in MiXCR, one entry per CDR3 protein. This repertoire shows 750,000 to 850,000 distinct CDR3 sequences, 10% to 15% found once; its top ten account for just over 0.5%. The sample consisted of blood, either unsorted or a sorted T cell fraction (not recorded which). These receptors were obtained from a male donor with ankylosing spondylitis.

This clonotype was seen only a few times. A read error may be the cause here, since a much bigger clone is one base away. The chain is built from TRBV20-1 and TRBJ2-1, with D perhaps TRBD2 (6 bases). Germline V gene sequence: CDR1 DFQATT, CDR2 SNEGSKA (reference sequence). There are 14 residues in the CDR3. The ends were cut back, 0 bases at V and 4 bases at J, with 10 bases in the middle. The CDR3, as DNA: TGCAGTGCTAGAGACCCCGGGGGTTACAATGAGCAGTTCTTC. It specifies CSARDPGGYNEQFF.

Only a few counts were recorded for this clonotype. This rearrangement joins TRBV12-3 or TRBV12-4 to TRBJ1-5; D gene ambiguous. The CDR3 spans 17 residues. Trimming shortened V by 0 bases and J by 0 bases, and 12 bases separated the two germline ends. The CDR3 DNA reads TGTGCCAGCAGTTTAGCGCGGGTAGGAGATAGCAATCAGCCCCAGCATTTT. Amino acids: CASSLARVGDSNQPQHF.

CDR3 coding DNA: TGTGCCAGCAGTATAGCGGGAGCCCCTGGGGCCAACGTCCTGACTTTC. The encoded protein is CASSIAGAPGANVLTF. The rearrangement joins TRBV28 to TRBJ2-6; 9 nucleotides line up with TRBD2. Per germline, CDR1 MDHEN and CDR2 SYDVKM. The length of the CDR3 is 16 residues. The ends lost 5 bases at V and 2 bases at J; junction bases unmatched: 4.

Only a few counts were recorded for this clonotype. The chain has TRBV6-1 and TRBJ1-1; D gene ambiguous. CDR3 length equals 11 residues. The V gene's germline CDR1 is MNHNS and CDR2 SASEGT. V was pared by 2 bases and J by 10 bases, with 8 bases between. The CDR3 region has the DNA TGTGCCAGCAGTGAAATCAGCCCAGCTTTCTTT. As protein: CASSEISPAFF.

The V and J genes are TRBV6-2 or TRBV6-3 and TRBJ2-2; D call uncertain. CDR1 MNHEY and CDR2 SVGEGT come from the germline V gene. This CDR3 contains 12 residues. V lost 6 bases and J lost 7, with 9 bases in between. The CDR3 protein is CASSSDGGELFF. CDR3 nucleotide sequence: TGTGCCAGCAGCTCAGACGGCGGGGAGCTGTTTTTT.

This clonotype was seen ten or more times. This chain uses TRBV6-2 or TRBV6-3 with TRBJ2-3; no clear D. CDR3 length equals 12 residues. In germline, CDR1 is MNHEY, CDR2 SVGEGT. Deletions cut 2 bases from V and 1 base from J, with 1 base between. CDR3 DNA: TGTGCCAGCAGTTACGGCACAGATACGCAGTATTTT. Its protein is CASSYGTDTQYF.

This clonotype was counted a few times. V and J are TRBV4-1 and TRBJ2-7, with D hard to call. Trimming removed 0 bases from V and 9 bases from J, with 9 bases in between. The CDR3 is made up of 12 amino acids. Per germline, CDR1 MGHRA and CDR2 YSYEKL. CDR3 sequence reads: CASSQDRLPQYF. CDR3 DNA: TGCGCCAGCAGCCAAGATCGGCTCCCGCAGTACTTC.